These 27 T cell receptor beta chains were all obtained from the same sample, sequenced in a study of blood T cells in healthy people across ages. The second PCR ran about 6 to 11 cycles with a sample-barcoded 5' primer and J-beta primers. MiXCR was run by TCRdb on the 5' RACE reads, yielding one entry per CDR3 protein. Of about 900,000 distinct CDR3 sequences listed, approximately 65% are singletons. Sequencing input: blood. The receptors derive from a man between 25 and 39 years old in good health.

The chain uses TRBV5-8 and TRBJ2-3, with D possibly matching TRBD2 (5 bases). V lost 4 bases and J 5 bases, leaving 17 bases between the germline ends. CDR3 size: 15 residues. The germline V gene has CDR1 SGHTS and CDR2 YDEGEE. For the CDR3, the DNA is TGTGCCAGCAGCCCATATAGCGCTCTAGGAGATACGCAGTATTTT. Protein sequence: CASSPYSALGDTQYF.

This clonotype was detected a few times. The chain employs TRBV27 and TRBJ1-6; D is possibly TRBD1 (6 bases). This CDR3 is 15 amino acids long. CDR1 and CDR2 (germline): MNHEY, SMNVEV (reference sequence). V dropped 8 bases and J dropped 6 bases, with 17 bases sitting between them. This CDR3 is CASGGEARGNSPLHF. CDR3 nucleotides: TGTGCCAGCGGGGGGGAAGCCAGGGGTAATTCACCCCTCCACTTT.

CDR3 in amino acids: CSARVASGANVLTF. Here the CDR3 DNA reads TGCAGTGCTAGAGTCGCCTCTGGGGCCAACGTCCTGACTTTC. This chain connects TRBV20-1 to TRBJ2-6; D remains unclear. With 1 base removed from V and 0 bases from J, the gap between germline ends came to 4 bases. The CDR3 spans 14 residues. CDR1 DFQATT and CDR2 SNEGSKA come from the germline V gene (reference sequence).

The rearrangement links TRBV4-2 to TRBJ2-3; TRBD2 might be the D (6 bases). This CDR3 comprises 18 residues. The germline V gene encodes CDR1 LGHNA and CDR2 YNFKEQ. The V end lost 4 bases, the J end lost 0 bases, and 20 bases lay between the germline ends. DNA for the CDR3: TGTGCCAGCAGCCGGCTTCTAGCGTTAGGAACTAGCACAGATACGCAGTATTTT. Protein product: CASSRLLALGTSTDTQYF.

This chain joins TRBV7-2 and TRBJ2-6; 11 bases map to TRBD2. Germline-derived CDR1 and CDR2 are SGHTA and FQGNSA. The V and J ends lost 4 bases and 0 bases, in that order; junction bases with no gene match: 2. The CDR3 covers 17 residues. The CDR3 protein is CASSSSGGLSGANVLTF. DNA of the CDR3: TGTGCCAGCAGCTCTAGCGGGGGGCTCTCTGGGGCCAACGTCCTGACTTTC.

This clonotype turned up a few times. The genes are TRBV7-2 and TRBJ1-6; D is unresolved. The V end lost 2 bases, the J end lost 0 bases, and 11 bases lay between the germline ends. CDR1 and CDR2 (germline): SGHTA, FQGNSA. There are 17 residues in the CDR3. The CDR3 region has the DNA TGTGCCAGCAGCTTATCCCATCTCAGCTCCTATAATTCACCCCTCCACTTT. Translating gives CASSLSHLSSYNSPLHF.

This clonotype was seen only a few times. V is TRBV20-1 and J is TRBJ2-1, with TRBD2 matching over 8 bases. V dropped 5 bases and J dropped 2; count of bases not matched to a gene: 5. CDR1 and CDR2 from the germline V gene are DFQATT and SNEGSKA (reference sequence). The CDR3 loop spans 14 amino acids. The CDR3 region has the DNA TGCAGTGCTTATAGCGGGGAGGCCTACAATGAGCAGTTCTTC. This gives the protein CSAYSGEAYNEQFF.

This clonotype was observed once. This chain uses TRBV5-6 with TRBJ2-7; TRBD1 aligns across 9 bases. Germline V gives CDR1 SGHDT, CDR2 YYEEEE. Germline trimming cut 3 bases from V and 3 bases from J; bases unmatched to any gene: 10. This CDR3 region has 16 residues. CDR3 coding DNA: TGTGCCAGCAGCTCACAACTCCGGGACAGGGACTACGAGCAGTACTTC. The encoded protein is CASSSQLRDRDYEQYF.

This chain links TRBV5-1 with TRBJ2-6, with D perhaps matching TRBD1 (5 bases). This CDR3 contains 16 residues. CDR1 is SGHRS and CDR2 is YFSETQ in the germline V gene. The germline V and J ends were trimmed by 4 bases and 1 base, with 12 bases remaining between them. In DNA, the CDR3 is TGCGCCAGCAGCGCGCCTCAGGGATCTGGGGCCAACGTCCTGACTTTC. This translates into CASSAPQGSGANVLTF.

This sequence joins TRBV6-5 and TRBJ1-1; 9 bases match TRBD1. The germline V gene encodes CDR1 MNHEY and CDR2 SVGAGI. The J segment lost 6 bases and the V segment lost 2 bases, leaving 1 base of the junction unmatched. The CDR3 is 13 residues long. The CDR3 here is CASSYGTGSEAFF. Written as DNA, the CDR3 is TGTGCCAGCAGTTACGGGACAGGGTCTGAAGCTTTCTTT.

V and J are TRBV20-1 and TRBJ2-5; D is unclear. With the DNA end fitting TRBJ2-7 better, the J assignment may be wrong. The germline V gene encodes CDR1 DFQATT and CDR2 SNEGSKA (reference sequence). The CDR3 contains 12 residues. The CDR3, as DNA: TGCAGTGCTAGAGATCGTTGGCACGAGCAGTACTTC. Encoded protein: CSARDRWHEQYF.

This clonotype was observed a few times. The chain links TRBV2 to TRBJ1-6, with D possibly being TRBD1 (6 bases). V dropped 3 bases and J dropped 5 bases, with 11 bases sitting between them. The CDR3 runs to 15 residues. CDR1 and CDR2 (germline): SNHLY, FYNNEI. The CDR3 sequence is CASSDGGLNNSPLHF. The CDR3 DNA reads as TGTGCCAGCAGTGATGGGGGCCTGAATAATTCACCCCTCCACTTT.

This chain links TRBV15 with TRBJ2-7, with 10 nucleotides matching TRBD1. Germline V gene sequence: CDR1 LNHNV, CDR2 YYDKDF (reference sequence). The J segment lost 3 bases and the V segment lost 2 bases, leaving 10 bases of the junction unmatched. This CDR3 is 17 amino acids long. CDR3 region: CATSRPGTGAKDYEQYF. The CDR3 bases are TGTGCCACCAGCAGACCCGGGACAGGGGCTAAGGACTACGAGCAGTACTTC.

This clonotype has at least ten counts. The chain recombines TRBV4-2 with TRBJ2-3; D unresolved. There are 16 residues in the CDR3. The germline gives CDR1 LGHNA, CDR2 YNFKEQ. V dropped 1 base and J dropped 0 bases, with 11 bases sitting between them. DNA of the CDR3: TGTGCCAGCAGCCAAGGGTGGCGAACTAGCACAGATACGCAGTATTTT. It yields the protein CASSQGWRTSTDTQYF.

The table lists this clonotype with a few counts. The chain combines TRBV7-9 with TRBJ2-7, with D tentatively TRBD2 (5 bases). The CDR3 spans 14 residues. V was shortened by 2 bases and J by 0 bases, with 8 bases between the two germline ends. The germline CDR1 and CDR2 sequences are SEHNR and FQNEAQ (reference sequence). CDR3 in amino acids: CASSLRENSYEQYF. The CDR3 DNA follows: TGTGCCAGCAGCTTAAGGGAGAACTCCTACGAGCAGTACTTC.

A few counts support this clonotype. The chain has TRBV6-6 and TRBJ2-1; perhaps D is TRBD1 or TRBD2 (6 bases each). The CDR3 is 15 amino acids. The ends were cut back, 1 base at V and 7 bases at J, with 14 bases in the middle. Germline V gene data show CDR1 as MNHNY and CDR2 as SVGAGI (reference sequence). The CDR3, as DNA: TGTGCCAGCAGTTACTTCGGGGGCGGGTCAAATGAGCAGTTCTTC. As protein: CASSYFGGGSNEQFF.

The chain combines TRBV20-1 with TRBJ2-6; D gene ambiguous. The CDR3 totals 14 residues. Looked up from germline, CDR1 is DFQATT and CDR2 is SNEGSKA (reference sequence). Between the trimmed V and J ends, which lost 2 bases and 0 bases, there was a span of 5 bases. The CDR3 region is CSARRDSGANVLTF. The CDR3 DNA sequence: TGCAGTGCTAGAAGAGACTCTGGGGCCAACGTCCTGACTTTC.

This chain joins TRBV9 and TRBJ2-7; maybe TRBD2 (5 bases). CDR3 size: 11 residues. The V gene's germline CDR1 is SGDLS and CDR2 YYNGEE. The germline V and J ends were trimmed by 3 bases and 5 bases, with 6 bases remaining between them. As DNA, the CDR3 is TGTGCCAGCAGCGCCGGGAACGAGCAGTACTTC. This codes for CASSAGNEQYF.

To note about this clonotype: Germline and junction disagree at one end, which may indicate a read error. This rearrangement joins TRBV12-3 or TRBV12-4 to TRBJ2-7, with 9 bases fitting TRBD1. The CDR3 extends over 15 amino acids. The CDR3 spells CASSFEGTGIYEQYF. The CDR3, as DNA: TGTGCCAGCAGTTTTGAAGGGACAGGGATCTACGAGCAGTACTTT.

The genes are TRBV6-6 and TRBJ2-7; tentatively, D is TRBD2 (5 bases). The CDR3 length is 14 residues. Trimming shortened V by 6 bases and J by 0 bases, and 12 bases separated the two germline ends. Germline CDR1 and CDR2: MNHNY and SVGAGI (reference sequence). This CDR3 reads CASRVRDYSYEQYF. Here the CDR3 DNA reads TGTGCCAGCAGAGTGAGAGACTACTCCTACGAGCAGTACTTC.

This chain uses TRBV11-2 with TRBJ2-2; maybe TRBD1 (6 bases). The CDR3 loop spans 17 amino acids. V was cut by 7 bases and J by 0 bases, with 18 bases left in between. CDR1 and CDR2 from the germline V gene are SGHAT and FQNNGV. CDR3 protein: CASTPLQGRSNTGELFF. The CDR3 DNA reads as TGTGCCAGCACCCCCCTACAGGGCCGATCGAACACCGGGGAGCTGTTTTTT. Combining the CDR3 with reference TRBV11-2 and TRBJ2-2 gives the whole variable domain EAGVAQSPRYKIIEKRQSVAFWCNPISGHATLYWYQQILGQGPKLLIQFQNNGVVDDSQLPKDRFSAERLKGVDSTLKIQPAKLEDSAVYLCASTPLQGRSNTGELFFGEGSRLTVL.

This chain uses TRBV25-1 with TRBJ1-1; 8 nucleotides match TRBD1. This CDR3 contains 15 residues. Germline lookup yields CDR1 MGHDK and CDR2 SYGVNS. V gave up 4 bases and J gave up 4 bases; unmatched junction bases: 8. The CDR3 bases are TGTGCCAGCAGTGCCTCGACAGGGGTGGTCACTGAAGCTTTCTTT. Its translation is CASSASTGVVTEAFF.

The V gene is TRBV4-1, the J gene TRBJ2-7; D call uncertain. The CDR3 has 16 residues. Germline V CDR1 and CDR2: MGHRA, YSYEKL. The V gene lost 3 bases and the J gene lost 5 bases, with 20 bases spanning the gap. The CDR3 spells CASSHSRTLGGDEQYF. The CDR3 DNA is TGCGCCAGCAGCCACTCCCGGACCCTCGGTGGTGACGAGCAGTACTTC.

The V call is TRBV10-3, the J call TRBJ1-5; a weak D match, TRBD1 (6 bases). The V gene lost 3 bases and the J gene lost 6 bases, with 18 bases spanning the gap. The CDR3 totals 16 residues. Per germline, CDR1 ENHRY and CDR2 SYGVKD. The CDR3 nucleotides are TGTGCCATCAGTGATCCCGCACAGGGAGGACCTCAGCCCCAGCATTTT. It translates to CAISDPAQGGPQPQHF.

With respect to this clonotype: No conserved phenylalanine or tryptophan is present at the end of the CDR3, so a read error is the likely explanation. The DNA is omitted, as the CDR3 cannot be located on it reliably, and the CDR3 follows TCRdb's listing. This sequence joins TRBV6-6 and TRBJ2-7; TRBD1 reflects the table's D call only, with no check against the DNA. With termini counted, the CDR3 has 8 amino acids. Germline assignment: CDR1 MNHNY and CDR2 SVGAGI (reference sequence). CDR3 loop: CASRYPDR.

The rearrangement joins TRBV25-1 to TRBJ2-5; perhaps D is TRBD1 or TRBD2 (5 bases each). Trimming took 6 bases from V and 6 from J, leaving 8 bases between them. Germline CDR1 reads MGHDK; CDR2 reads SYGVNS. The CDR3 extends over 11 amino acids. The CDR3 spells CASRGEKTQYF. In DNA, the CDR3 is TGTGCCAGCAGGGGGGAGAAGACCCAGTACTTC.

This clonotype was detected only a few times. The rearrangement joins TRBV3-1 to TRBJ2-1; perhaps TRBD2 as D (5 bases). With 0 bases removed from V and 5 bases from J, the gap between germline ends came to 20 bases. The CDR3 covers 18 residues. CDR1 is LGHDT, CDR2 YNNKEL, per germline (reference sequence). The CDR3 loop reads CASSQDLLLVAPNNEQFF. CDR3 DNA: TGTGCCAGCAGCCAAGATTTATTATTGGTAGCGCCCAACAATGAGCAGTTCTTC.